The 32 T cell receptor beta chains in this list originate from one sample, sequenced in a study of read filtering for tumor transcriptome and immune sequencing. Molecular barcoded adaptors covering alpha/delta and beta/gamma chains were used on about 390 ng RNA. MiXCR, run by TCRdb on the reads, gives a single entry per CDR3 protein. The sample carries more than 55,000 distinct CDR3 sequences, around 20% recorded once. The sequencing input was a population of CD138-negative cells sorted from bone marrow. All receptors come from a donor at least 40 years old with multiple myeloma.

Details on this clonotype: One junction end disagrees with the germline gene, perhaps due to a read error. This chain uses TRBV27 with TRBJ2-1; TRBD2 agrees at 8 bases. Germline CDR1 MNHEY, CDR2 SMNVEV (reference sequence). This CDR3 has 16 amino acids. CDR3 in amino acids: CASSLISAGALKEQLF. The DNA of the CDR3 is TGTGCCAGCAGTTTAATATCAGCGGGAGCCCTCAAGGAGCAGCTCTTC.

The sample holds many counts of this clonotype. This chain links TRBV28 with TRBJ2-1; 7 nucleotides match TRBD1. The CDR3 sequence is 13 residues long. V lost 6 bases and J lost 7; bases outside the gene matches: 6. Germline CDR1 reads MDHEN; CDR2 reads SYDVKM. CDR3 region: CASSHLQGNEQFF. Written as DNA, the CDR3 is TGTGCCAGCAGCCATCTACAGGGGAATGAGCAGTTCTTC.

This clonotype was picked up many times. The V and J genes are TRBV20-1 and TRBJ2-6; D not certain. The CDR3 contains 16 residues. CDR1 is DFQATT and CDR2 is SNEGSKA in the germline V gene (reference sequence). The germline V and J ends were trimmed by 5 bases and 4 bases, with 18 bases remaining between them. This CDR3 reads CSAGRLGRWGANVLTF. The CDR3, as DNA: TGCAGTGCTGGCCGGTTGGGCAGATGGGGGGCCAACGTCCTGACTTTC.

The V call is TRBV3-1, the J call TRBJ1-1; unclear D gene. The CDR3 loop spans 14 amino acids. Germline CDR1 is LGHDT and CDR2 is YNNKEL (reference sequence). Trimming took off 4 bases at V and 5 bases at J, with 14 bases between the two ends. In DNA form, the CDR3 reads TGTGCCAGCAGCCCCCCTTATCCGGGGACTGAAGCTTTCTTT. Protein sequence: CASSPPYPGTEAFF.

In the case of this clonotype: Possible read error: a much larger clone is one base away. The chain recombines TRBV7-9 with TRBJ2-7; D is uncertain. Germline V CDR1 and CDR2: SEHNR, FQNEAQ (reference sequence). There are 11 residues in the CDR3. DNA for the CDR3: TGTGCCAGCGGCTTAGTGGACGAGCAGTACTTC. Translating gives CASGLVDEQYF.

Concerning this clonotype itself: This clone may be a read error of a much larger clone one base away. The chain carries TRBV24-1 and TRBJ1-5, with TRBD1 identical over 10 bases. After removal of 2 bases from V and 7 bases from J, the junction contained 7 bases not matched to a gene. In germline, CDR1 is KGHDR, CDR2 SFDVKD. The CDR3 has 16 amino acids. CDR3 loop: CATSDSSETGGQPQHF. For the CDR3, the DNA is TGTGCCACCAGTGATTCTTCCGAGACAGGGGGCCAGCCCCAGCATTTT.

The chain has TRBV2 and TRBJ2-5, with D hard to call. CDR1 and CDR2 from the germline V gene are SNHLY and FYNNEI. The CDR3 length is 12 residues. Trimming cost V 8 bases and J 2 bases, with 9 bases left between them. As DNA, the CDR3 is TGTGCCAGCGTCCCCCAGCAAGAGACCCAGTACTTC. Translated: CASVPQQETQYF.

This clonotype has ten or more counts. This chain joins TRBV4-1 and TRBJ2-3; D may be TRBD1 (6 bases). Germline V gene lookup returns CDR1 MGHRA and CDR2 YSYEKL. The CDR3 has 18 amino acids. V lost 1 base, J lost 4 bases, and 21 bases lay in between. This CDR3 is CASSQGWSIGTRSDTQYF. CDR3 nucleotide sequence: TGCGCCAGCAGCCAAGGTTGGAGTATCGGGACACGTTCAGATACGCAGTATTTT.

This chain connects TRBV2 to TRBJ2-1, with D hard to call. The ends were cut back, 4 bases at V and 9 bases at J, with 13 bases in the middle. The germline V gene encodes CDR1 SNHLY and CDR2 FYNNEI. The CDR3 is 13 amino acids. The CDR3 nucleotides read TGTGCCAGCAGTGCCTTCCTATTTGGTGAGCAGTTCTTC. It yields the protein CASSAFLFGEQFF.

Note on this clonotype: Mismatch with germline at one junction end may stem from a read error. The genes are TRBV7-9 and TRBJ1-3; no clear D gene. Germline loops: CDR1 SEHNR, CDR2 FQNEAQ (reference sequence). CDR3 size: 13 residues. The CDR3 DNA reads as TGTGCCAGCAGATCTTGGCTGGGAAACACCTTATATTTT. Protein: CASRSWLGNTLYF.

On this clonotype itself: Possible read error: a much larger clone is one base away. The V call is TRBV6-2 or TRBV6-3, the J call TRBJ2-5, with TRBD2 as a possible D gene (5 bases). The germline V gene has CDR1 MNHEY and CDR2 SVGEGT. The CDR3 spans 15 residues. The V end was cut by 11 bases, the J end by 2 bases, with 21 bases between. The CDR3 DNA sequence: TGTGCCGGCACTAGGGTCATGCGGATACAAGAGACCCAGTACTTC. Amino acids: CAGTRVMRIQETQYF.

This clonotype has at least ten counts. The V gene is TRBV11-3, the J gene TRBJ1-1, with D maybe TRBD1 (5 bases). The V and J ends lost 1 base and 9 bases respectively, with 9 bases between them. This CDR3 has 12 amino acids. Per germline, CDR1 SGHNT and CDR2 YENEEA. CDR3 coding DNA: TGTGCCAGCAGCTTAGGCAAGGGGCAAGCTTTCTTT. This sequence encodes CASSLGKGQAFF.

This clonotype was seen only a few times. A read error may be the cause here, since a much bigger clone is one base away. V is TRBV19 and J is TRBJ2-1; a weak D match, TRBD1 (6 bases). In germline, CDR1 is LNHDA, CDR2 SQIVND (reference sequence). CDR3 size: 14 residues. Between the trimmed V and J ends, which lost 8 bases and 7 bases, there was a span of 18 bases. DNA for the CDR3: TGTGCCAGTGGTAGGGGGACACTCCGGAATGAGCAGTTCTTC. Translating it yields CASGRGTLRNEQFF. The whole variable domain, remainder taken from reference TRBV19 and TRBJ2-1, is DGGITQSPKYLFRKEGQNVTLSCEQNLNHDAMYWYRQDPGQGLRLIYYSQIVNDFQKGDIAEGYSVSREKKESFPLTVTSAQKNPTAFYLCASGRGTLRNEQFFGPGTRLTVL.

This clonotype was recorded many times. The chain uses TRBV6-2 or TRBV6-3 and TRBJ2-5; D not resolved. V was shortened by 1 base and J by 3 bases, with 6 bases between the two germline ends. The CDR3 runs to 13 residues. In germline, CDR1 is MNHEY, CDR2 SVGEGT. CDR3 sequence reads: CASSYFREETQYF. The CDR3 nucleotides read TGTGCCAGCAGTTACTTTAGGGAAGAGACCCAGTACTTC.

As for this clonotype: A much more abundant neighbour one base away suggests this may be a read error. The CDR3 DNA sequence: TGTGCCAGCAGCGAAGGACAGGGGGAACCCCAGTATTTT. Protein product: CASSEGQGEPQYF. This chain joins TRBV9 and TRBJ1-5; 10 bases align to TRBD1. TRBJ2-3 matches the DNA end more closely, so the J call is doubtful. From germline, CDR1 is SGDLS and CDR2 YYNGEE. The CDR3 is 13 amino acids.

This clonotype was seen ten or more times. The V call is TRBV21-1, the J call TRBJ2-4; the D call of TRBD1 is as the table states it, not checked on the DNA. TRBV21-1 is labeled a pseudogene. The CDR3 has 18 residues. CDR3 sequence: CASSYRDRPSIAKNIQYF. CDR3 bases: TGTGCCAGCAGCTACCGGGACCGACCTTCTATAGCCAAAAACATTCAGTACTTC.

Comments on this clonotype: This could be a read error, since a much larger clone is one nucleotide away. The chain employs TRBV18 and TRBJ2-5; D unresolved. Germline V lookup: CDR1 KGHSH, CDR2 LQKENI. The CDR3 totals 14 residues. The CDR3 nucleotides are TGTTCCAGCTCACCACCAGGCGGCCAAGAGACCCAGTACTTC. Its protein is CSSSPPGGQETQYF.

This clonotype was seen repeatedly, ten times or more. V usage is TRBV18 and J usage is TRBJ2-1, with 8 bases identical to TRBD2. V lost 7 bases, J lost 5 bases, and 10 bases stayed unmatched. Germline values: CDR1 KGHSH, CDR2 LQKENI. CDR3 length: 15 amino acids. CDR3 bases: TGTGCCAGCTTATCTCCGGGGGGGCTGAACAATGAGCAGTTCTTC. This gives the protein CASLSPGGLNNEQFF. The entire variable domain, with the rest obtained from reference TRBV18 and TRBJ2-1, is as follows: NAGVMQNPRHLVRRRGQEARLRCSPMKGHSHVYWYRQLPEEGLKFMVYLQKENIIDESGMPKERFSAEFPKEGPSILRIQQVVRGDSAAYFCASLSPGGLNNEQFFGPGTRLTVL.

A few counts support this clonotype. V gene TRBV11-3 combines with J gene TRBJ1-4; TRBD1 matches 7 bases. Trimming took 5 bases from V and 10 from J; bases not matched to a gene: 10. CDR1 SGHNT and CDR2 YENEEA come from the germline V gene. The CDR3 extends over 14 amino acids. The CDR3 DNA sequence: TGTGCCAGCAGCCACAGGGGTATCTATGGAAAACTGTTTTTT. Its translation is CASSHRGIYGKLFF.

This clonotype appeared many times. V usage is TRBV29-1 and J usage is TRBJ2-3, with D perhaps matching TRBD1 (6 bases). The CDR3 length is 14 residues. V lost 6 bases to trimming and J lost 5 bases, with 18 bases between them. Germline-derived CDR1 and CDR2 are SQVTM and ANQGSEA. The CDR3 DNA reads as TGCAGCGTCAACCGGGACACGGTCGTAGATACGCAGTATTTT. Residues: CSVNRDTVVDTQYF.

This clonotype has at least ten counts. The chain has TRBV5-1 and TRBJ1-2; D gene ambiguous. CDR1 and CDR2 (germline): SGHRS, YFSETQ. V lost 0 bases and J lost 4, with 13 bases in between. The CDR3 totals 15 residues. The CDR3 bases are TGCGCCAGCAGCTTGGGGTGGACGGAGACCTATGGCTACACCTTC. It encodes CASSLGWTETYGYTF.

The sample holds many counts of this clonotype. The chain employs TRBV19 and TRBJ2-1; the D is unclear. V gave up 2 bases and J gave up 10 bases, with 6 bases separating them. CDR1 LNHDA and CDR2 SQIVND come from the germline V gene (reference sequence). The CDR3 loop spans 11 amino acids. CDR3 DNA: TGTGCCAGTAGTATAAACTGGGAGCAGTTCTTC. This translates into CASSINWEQFF.

This clonotype was picked up many times. This chain connects TRBV4-1 to TRBJ2-7, with D perhaps matching TRBD2 (5 bases). The V end lost 1 base, the J end lost 4 bases, and 8 bases lay between the germline ends. CDR3 length: 13 residues. The germline V gene has CDR1 MGHRA and CDR2 YSYEKL. CDR3 loop: CASSQVRGYEQYF. CDR3 DNA: TGCGCCAGCAGCCAAGTTCGGGGATACGAGCAGTACTTC.

The chain employs TRBV20-1 and TRBJ1-5; D ambiguous. Trimming pared 6 bases from V and 0 bases from J, leaving 15 bases between. Germline CDR1 DFQATT, CDR2 SNEGSKA (reference sequence). The CDR3 totals 15 residues. CDR3 in DNA: TGCAGTGCCAGCCGGCAGTCGGATAGCAATCAGCCCCAGCATTTT. Protein sequence: CSASRQSDSNQPQHF.

V is TRBV7-8 and J is TRBJ2-3, with D perhaps TRBD2 (5 bases). CDR1 is SGHVS and CDR2 is FQNEAQ in the germline V gene. V dropped 5 bases and J dropped 4 bases, with 19 bases sitting between them. The length of the CDR3 is 16 residues. This chain's CDR3 is CASSPRAGLGADTQYF. The CDR3 bases are TGTGCCAGCAGCCCGAGGGCCGGGTTAGGCGCAGATACGCAGTATTTT.

The sample holds many counts of this clonotype. This rearrangement joins TRBV10-2 to TRBJ2-1, with unresolved D. The CDR3 is 12 residues long. Per germline, CDR1 WSHSY and CDR2 SAAADI. Trimming took 11 bases from V and 5 from J, leaving 13 bases between them. CDR3 sequence reads: CALGLVDNEQFF. In DNA form, the CDR3 reads TGCGCCCTCGGGCTAGTCGACAATGAGCAGTTCTTC.

This clonotype was counted ten times or more. The V call is TRBV20-1, the J call TRBJ2-5; tentatively, D is TRBD1 or TRBD2 (5 bases each). Trimming stripped 3 bases from V and 2 bases from J, with 13 bases between. This CDR3 region has 14 residues. Germline V gene sequence: CDR1 DFQATT, CDR2 SNEGSKA (reference sequence). CDR3 in DNA: TGCAGTGCTAGGCTCTGGGACGGACAAGAGACCCAGTACTTC. It specifies CSARLWDGQETQYF.

At least ten counts were recorded for this clonotype. This chain connects TRBV29-1 to TRBJ2-5; D is unclear. Germline values: CDR1 SQVTM, CDR2 ANQGSEA. Trimming left V 3 bases short and J 4 bases short, with 12 bases between. This CDR3 has 13 amino acids. CDR3 bases: TGCAGCGTTGACAGGCGGAGTGGAGAGACCCAGTACTTC. Translated: CSVDRRSGETQYF.

This clonotype appeared many times. This rearrangement joins TRBV28 to TRBJ2-1; the match to TRBD2 covers 9 bases. Germline loops: CDR1 MDHEN, CDR2 SYDVKM. The V gene end was trimmed by 8 bases and the J gene end by 7 bases; junction bases not matched to a gene: 9. The CDR3 loop spans 14 amino acids. CDR3 bases: TGTGCCAGCTTCTTAGCGGGAGATGGGAATGAGCAGTTCTTC. Translated: CASFLAGDGNEQFF.

This clonotype was found many times. The genes are TRBV29-1 and TRBJ1-4, with a possible D match to TRBD1 (6 bases). Germline assignment: CDR1 SQVTM and CDR2 ANQGSEA. CDR3 length: 12 amino acids. V was shortened by 7 bases and J by 4 bases, with 10 bases between the two germline ends. The CDR3 loop reads CSGRQVNEKLFF. The CDR3 DNA is TGCAGCGGTCGACAGGTTAATGAAAAACTGTTTTTT.

This clonotype was recorded at least ten times. The J gene is TRBJ2-7, the V gene TRBV28, with 9 bases aligning to TRBD1. Germline CDR1 and CDR2: MDHEN and SYDVKM. Germline trimming cut 6 bases from V and 4 bases from J; bases unmatched to any gene: 7. This CDR3 spans 14 amino acids. The CDR3 DNA is TGTGCCAGCAGGTCGACAGGGGGAGGGTACGAGCAGTACTTC. Its protein is CASRSTGGGYEQYF. The full variable domain, with the rest looked up from reference TRBV28 and TRBJ2-7, is DVKVTQSSRYLVKRTGEKVFLECVQDMDHENMFWYRQDPGLGLRLIYFSYDVKMKEKGDIPEGYSVSREKKERFSLILESASTNQTSMYLCASRSTGGGYEQYFGPGTRLTVT.

With regard to this clonotype: Sequence at one end of the junction differs from germline and may be a read error. This chain uses TRBV7-2 with TRBJ1-5; D might be TRBD1 (6 bases). This CDR3 comprises 13 residues. CDR1 is SGHTA, CDR2 FQGNSA, per germline. The CDR3 here is CASSLSGDQPQRF. Here the CDR3 DNA reads TGTGCCAGCAGCTTGTCAGGGGATCAGCCCCAGCGTTTT.